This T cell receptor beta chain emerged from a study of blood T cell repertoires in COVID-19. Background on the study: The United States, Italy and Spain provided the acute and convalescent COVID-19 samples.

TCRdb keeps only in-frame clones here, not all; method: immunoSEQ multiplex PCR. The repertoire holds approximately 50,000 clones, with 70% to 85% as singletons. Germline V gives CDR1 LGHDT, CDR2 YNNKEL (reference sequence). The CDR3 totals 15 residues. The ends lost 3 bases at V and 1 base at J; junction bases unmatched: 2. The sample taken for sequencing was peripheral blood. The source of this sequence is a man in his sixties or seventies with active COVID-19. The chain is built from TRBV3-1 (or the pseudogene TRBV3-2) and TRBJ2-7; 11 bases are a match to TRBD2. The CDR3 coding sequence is TGTGCCAGCAGCCACGGACTAGCGGGTTCCTACGAGCAGTACTTC. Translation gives CASSHGLAGSYEQYF.